Listed here are 30 T cell receptor beta chains from one sample, sequenced in a study of OX40 agonist ivuxolimab in advanced cancers. TCRdb's copy holds only in-frame clones and misses some; the assay was immunoSEQ multiplex PCR. The profile shows some 85,000 clones, around 90% of them singletons. The sequencing here drew on CD4+ or CD8+ T cells sorted from blood, taken in a trial of the OX40 agonist ivuxolimab. These receptor sequences come from an adult with an advanced solid tumor such as melanoma, head and neck, liver or kidney cancer.

The rearrangement joins TRBV4-1 to TRBJ2-7, with 8 bases fitting TRBD2. V was clipped by 4 bases and J by 3 bases; unmatched bases: 14. This CDR3 comprises 17 residues. Germline CDR1 is MGHRA and CDR2 is YSYEKL. The CDR3, as DNA: TGCGCCAGCAGCCTAAAGATCCCTCGGGAGGGCCTCTACGAGCAGTACTTC. Encoded protein: CASSLKIPREGLYEQYF.

The V gene is TRBV11-3, the J gene TRBJ2-2; D gene ambiguous. The CDR3 sequence is 14 residues long. Looked up from germline, CDR1 is SGHNT and CDR2 is YENEEA. V lost 2 bases and J lost 6, with 10 bases in between. CDR3 sequence: CASSLYGESGELFF. Here the CDR3 DNA reads TGTGCCAGCAGCTTATATGGGGAATCCGGGGAGCTGTTTTTT.

The rearrangement uses TRBV28 and TRBJ1-1, with TRBD1 identical over 7 bases. The V gene end was trimmed by 3 bases and the J gene end by 0 bases; junction bases not matched to a gene: 7. The germline CDR1 and CDR2 sequences are MDHEN and SYDVKM. There are 16 residues in the CDR3. The CDR3 DNA reads TGTGCCAGCAGTTTGGTGGGGACAGCTTTGAACACTGAAGCTTTCTTT. Amino acids: CASSLVGTALNTEAFF.

This clone occurred a few times. V gene TRBV5-1 combines with J gene TRBJ1-3; D is uncertain. The ends were cut back, 4 bases at V and 0 bases at J, with 14 bases in the middle. CDR1 and CDR2 (germline): SGHRS, YFSETQ. This CDR3 spans 16 amino acids. The CDR3 protein is CASSPRDPSSGNTIYF. The CDR3 DNA is TGCGCCAGCAGCCCCCGGGATCCGAGCTCTGGAAACACCATATATTTT. Based on the CDR3 plus reference TRBV5-1 and TRBJ1-3, the full variable domain is KAGVTQTPRYLIKTRGQQVTLSCSPISGHRSVSWYQQTPGQGLQFLFEYFSETQRNKGNFPGRFSGRQFSNSRSEMNVSTLELGDSALYLCASSPRDPSSGNTIYFGEGSWLTVV.

The chain combines TRBV11-1 with TRBJ1-3, with a weak D call TRBD1 (5 bases). The germline CDR1 and CDR2 sequences are SGHAT and FQDESV (reference sequence). V was cut by 8 bases and J by 0 bases, with 8 bases left in between. The CDR3 totals 13 residues. The CDR3 loop is CASGTYSGNTIYF. CDR3 nucleotides: TGTGCCAGCGGGACTTACTCTGGAAACACCATATATTTT. Filled out from reference TRBV11-1 and TRBJ1-3, the complete variable domain reads EAEVAQSPRYKITEKSQAVAFWCDPISGHATLYWYRQILGQGPELLVQFQDESVVDDSQLPKDRFSAERLKGVDSTLKIQPAELGDSAMYLCASGTYSGNTIYFGEGSWLTVV.

The gene calls are TRBV4-1 and TRBJ2-5; D possibly uses TRBD1 or TRBD2 (5 bases each). Germline-derived CDR1 and CDR2 are MGHRA and YSYEKL. Trimming shortened V by 1 base and J by 5 bases, and 11 bases separated the two germline ends. The CDR3 covers 14 residues. The CDR3 is CASSQGLRDETQYF. CDR3 nucleotides: TGCGCCAGCAGCCAAGGATTAAGGGACGAGACCCAGTACTTC.

The CDR3 coding sequence is TGTGCCATCAGTGCGGTGTCCCAAGAGACCCAGTACTTC. This sequence encodes CAISAVSQETQYF. The V and J genes are TRBV10-3 and TRBJ2-5; D is ambiguous. The germline CDR1 and CDR2 sequences are ENHRY and SYGVKD. This CDR3 has 13 amino acids. V shed 4 bases and J shed 1 base, with 7 bases lying between them.

The J gene is TRBJ2-1, the V gene TRBV27, with 12 positions matching TRBD1. CDR3 length: 15 amino acids. After removal of 6 bases from V and 9 bases from J, the junction contained 9 bases not matched to a gene. CDR1 and CDR2 from the germline V gene are MNHEY and SMNVEV (reference sequence). CDR3 region: CASRQAGTGGSEQFF. The DNA of the CDR3 is TGTGCCAGCAGACAAGCCGGGACAGGGGGCTCTGAGCAGTTCTTC.

To note about this clone: The same CDR3 arises from other DNA sequences in this sample as well. This rearrangement joins TRBV11-2 to TRBJ1-1; possibly TRBD1 for D (5 bases). The CDR3 contains 14 residues. The V end was cut by 0 bases, the J end by 2 bases, with 7 bases between. From germline, CDR1 is SGHAT and CDR2 FQNNGV. CDR3 loop: CASSLDRVNTEAFF. In DNA form, the CDR3 reads TGTGCCAGCAGCTTAGACAGGGTCAACACTGAAGCTTTCTTT.

V is TRBV11-3 and J is TRBJ2-1; the D gene is possibly TRBD1 (6 bases). V was cut by 5 bases and J by 0 bases, with 14 bases left in between. From germline, CDR1 is SGHNT and CDR2 YENEEA. There are 16 residues in the CDR3. The CDR3 DNA is TGTGCCAGCAGCACGGACAGTTCATCCTCCTACAATGAGCAGTTCTTC. Its protein is CASSTDSSSSYNEQFF.

This chain connects TRBV6-6 to TRBJ2-7; D unclear. The CDR3 is made up of 16 amino acids. The ends were cut back, 5 bases at V and 3 bases at J, with 20 bases in the middle. Per the germline V gene, CDR1 is MNHNY and CDR2 is SVGAGI (reference sequence). Here the CDR3 DNA reads TGTGCCAGCAGTCCCCCGACTCCATTCGTAAACTACGAGCAGTACTTC. Translating gives CASSPPTPFVNYEQYF.

The CDR3 region has the DNA TGCGCCAGCAGATCTCGGACGGGGAACACTGAAGCTTTCTTT. It yields the protein CASRSRTGNTEAFF. The chain couples TRBV5-1 to TRBJ1-1; D remains unclear. The CDR3 covers 14 residues. Trimming stripped 5 bases from V and 1 base from J, with 12 bases between. Germline V CDR1 and CDR2: SGHRS, YFSETQ.

The chain uses TRBV29-1 and TRBJ2-5; TRBD1 aligns across 12 bases. The J call is doubtful: the DNA matches TRBJ2-7 better. Germline lookup yields CDR1 SQVTM and CDR2 ANQGSEA. CDR3 length: 13 amino acids. The CDR3 reads CSAAGQGAYEQYF. CDR3 DNA sequence: TGCAGCGCGGCGGGACAGGGGGCTTACGAGCAGTACTTC.

This chain joins TRBV7-9 and TRBJ2-3; no clear D. The CDR3 contains 14 residues. Trimming removed 5 bases from V and 2 bases from J, with 11 bases in between. Looked up from germline, CDR1 is SEHNR and CDR2 is FQNEAQ (reference sequence). The CDR3 DNA reads as TGTGCCAGCAGCGCCATACAAAACACAGATACGCAGTATTTT. This gives the protein CASSAIQNTDTQYF.

This rearrangement joins TRBV11-2 to TRBJ2-3; TRBD2 matches at 9 bases. CDR1 and CDR2 (germline): SGHAT, FQNNGV. The CDR3 consists of 14 residues. Trimming at V came to 9 bases and at J to 4 bases, leaving 8 bases not matched to a gene. The CDR3 loop is CARGRAGGADTQYF. CDR3 sequence (DNA): TGTGCCAGAGGAAGAGCGGGAGGCGCAGATACGCAGTATTTT.

The chain is built from TRBV28 and TRBJ2-7; perhaps TRBD2 as D (7 bases). Looked up from germline, CDR1 is MDHEN and CDR2 is SYDVKM. V was shortened by 6 bases and J by 5 bases, with 20 bases between the two germline ends. The CDR3 spans 15 residues. CDR3 loop: CASSRYGGGSNEQYF. For the CDR3, the DNA is TGTGCCAGCAGCCGATACGGGGGCGGGAGCAACGAGCAGTACTTC.

The table lists this clone with a few counts. The genes are TRBV5-1 and TRBJ2-3; D remains ambiguous. Trimming removed 4 bases at V and 3 bases at J, with 9 bases between. There are 13 residues in the CDR3. The V gene's germline CDR1 is SGHRS and CDR2 YFSETQ. Here the CDR3 reads CASSRVGTDTQYF. The CDR3 nucleotides are TGCGCCAGCAGCCGAGTGGGAACAGATACGCAGTATTTT.

The CDR3 sequence is CASSLGTGVNIQYF. The DNA of the CDR3 is TGCGCCAGCAGCTTGGGGACAGGGGTGAACATTCAGTACTTC. This chain uses TRBV5-1 with TRBJ2-4; 9 bases are a match to TRBD1. CDR3 length: 14 residues. After removal of 0 bases from V and 7 bases from J, the junction contained 2 bases not matched to a gene. Germline V gene sequence: CDR1 SGHRS, CDR2 YFSETQ.

The rearrangement joins TRBV27 to TRBJ1-2; 9 positions match TRBD1. CDR1 and CDR2 from the germline V gene are MNHEY and SMNVEV (reference sequence). The CDR3 totals 14 residues. Losses at the gene ends were 2 bases for V and 11 bases for J; bases not matched to a gene: 9. Here the CDR3 DNA reads TGTGCCAGCAGTTTAGGGACGGGACAGGGTGCTTACACCTTC. Protein sequence: CASSLGTGQGAYTF.

The chain couples TRBV29-1 to TRBJ2-1; 10 bases line up with TRBD2. Germline V CDR1 and CDR2: SQVTM, ANQGSEA. J gave up 4 bases and V 7 bases, and 7 bases lay outside the gene matches. The CDR3 sequence is 14 residues long. The CDR3 DNA sequence: TGCAGCGCTAAACTAGCGGGAAATTACAATGAGCAGTTCTTC. Amino acids: CSAKLAGNYNEQFF.

The chain links TRBV2 to TRBJ2-5; D possibly corresponds to TRBD1 (5 bases). The germline gives CDR1 SNHLY, CDR2 FYNNEI. The CDR3 is 12 amino acids. Trimming removed 11 bases from V and 2 bases from J, with 12 bases in between. Here the CDR3 DNA reads TGTGCCGGATCCGACAGACAAGAGACCCAGTACTTC. Protein: CAGSDRQETQYF.

DNA for the CDR3: TGTGCCAGCAGCTCGGGGACTGCGAGGGGGTACGAGCAGTACTTC. As protein: CASSSGTARGYEQYF. V and J are TRBV11-3 and TRBJ2-7, with D possibly being TRBD1 or TRBD2 (6 bases each). The CDR3 consists of 15 residues. V dropped 4 bases and J dropped 4 bases, with 17 bases sitting between them. In germline, CDR1 is SGHNT, CDR2 YENEEA. The full variable domain, rest sourced from reference TRBV11-3 and TRBJ2-7, is EAGVVQSPRYKIIEKKQPVAFWCNPISGHNTLYWYLQNLGQGPELLIRYENEEAVDDSQLPKDRFSAERLKGVDSTLKIQPAELGDSAVYLCASSSGTARGYEQYFGPGTRLTVT.

The chain links TRBV5-1 to TRBJ2-7; 9 positions agree with TRBD1. This CDR3 comprises 14 residues. From germline, CDR1 is SGHRS and CDR2 YFSETQ. The junction had 3 bases not matched to a gene; V was cut back by 3 bases and J by 2 bases. The CDR3 DNA follows: TGCGCCAGCAGCTCGGACAGGGGTCCCTACGAGCAGTACTTC. Translation: CASSSDRGPYEQYF. Filled out from reference TRBV5-1 and TRBJ2-7, the complete variable domain reads KAGVTQTPRYLIKTRGQQVTLSCSPISGHRSVSWYQQTPGQGLQFLFEYFSETQRNKGNFPGRFSGRQFSNSRSEMNVSTLELGDSALYLCASSSDRGPYEQYFGPGTRLTVT.

This clone has only one observation. The genes are TRBV20-1 and TRBJ2-7; either TRBD1 or TRBD2 may fit D (5 bases each). V was trimmed by 7 bases and J by 5 bases, leaving 12 bases between them. The CDR3 loop spans 11 amino acids. The germline gives CDR1 DFQATT, CDR2 SNEGSKA (reference sequence). CDR3 sequence (DNA): TGCAGTGGGGGAGACAGCCACGAGCAGTACTTC. As protein: CSGGDSHEQYF.

The chain recombines TRBV5-1 with TRBJ2-1; 9 bases align to TRBD2. V gave up 3 bases and J gave up 5 bases; unmatched junction bases: 6. This CDR3 is built from 15 residues. CDR1 is SGHRS, CDR2 YFSETQ, per germline. This chain's CDR3 is CASSSTGTSHNEQFF. The CDR3, as DNA: TGCGCCAGCAGCTCCACCGGGACTAGCCACAATGAGCAGTTCTTC.

This chain uses TRBV5-6 with TRBJ2-5; D is possibly TRBD1 or TRBD2 (5 bases each). The CDR3 sequence is 14 residues long. Germline values: CDR1 SGHDT, CDR2 YYEEEE. The V and J ends lost 0 bases and 5 bases respectively, with 11 bases between them. The DNA for the CDR3 is TGTGCCAGCAGCTTGGAGAGGGGACGGGAGACCCAGTACTTC. Translated: CASSLERGRETQYF.

The rearrangement joins TRBV11-1 to TRBJ1-5; perhaps TRBD1 as D (6 bases). V was shortened by 4 bases and J by 7 bases, with 20 bases between the two germline ends. This CDR3 region has 16 residues. The germline gives CDR1 SGHAT, CDR2 FQDESV (reference sequence). DNA for the CDR3: TGTGCCAGCAGCTCCCCTGGGCGACAGGATGGCCAGCCCCAGCATTTT. It yields the protein CASSSPGRQDGQPQHF.

V and J are TRBV4-3 and TRBJ2-5; D may be TRBD1 or TRBD2 (5 bases each). The germline V and J ends were trimmed by 0 bases and 3 bases, with 8 bases remaining between them. CDR3 length equals 14 residues. Germline V gives CDR1 LGHNA, CDR2 YSLEER. CDR3 protein: CASSQERGEETQYF. The CDR3 bases are TGCGCCAGCAGCCAAGAGAGAGGGGAAGAGACCCAGTACTTC.

This chain connects TRBV5-1 to TRBJ2-3, with 7 bases fitting TRBD1. Germline CDR1 and CDR2: SGHRS and YFSETQ. This CDR3 has 16 amino acids. V was pared by 3 bases and J by 0 bases, with 7 bases of the junction left unmatched. The CDR3 nucleotides read TGCGCCAGCAGCTACAGGGGTCTCTCTAGCACAGATACGCAGTATTTT. Residues: CASSYRGLSSTDTQYF.

The J gene is TRBJ2-7, the V gene TRBV30; TRBD1 aligns across 7 bases. Germline V CDR1 and CDR2: GTSNPN, SVGIG (reference sequence). V was pared by 6 bases and J by 6 bases, with 14 bases of the junction left unmatched. This CDR3 is built from 14 residues. DNA for the CDR3: TGTGCCTGTAGGGGGCCGGACGCAGGGTCCGAGCAGTACTTC. Its protein is CACRGPDAGSEQYF.